The T cell receptor beta chain under discussion was sequenced for a study of CXCR3-negative and CXCR3-positive naive CD8 T cells. Findings of the study overall: Higher TRB CDR3 hydrophobicity marked CXCR3-positive naive cells relative to CXCR3-negative naive cells.

The CDR3 spans 13 residues. Germline lookup yields CDR1 SEHNR and CDR2 FQNEAQ (reference sequence). UMI labels and 5' RACE were used to prepare the TRB cDNA libraries. TCRdb reprocessed the 5' RACE reads and keeps a single row for each CDR3 protein, giving no DNA. The listing contains approximately 100,000 distinct CDR3 sequences. For this clonotype: The target antigen is unknown.

Material for sequencing was naive CXCR3+ CD8+ T cells from blood. The subset denotes: CD45RO-CCR7+CD27+CD95- naive CD8+ T cells expressing CXCR3 (TNR3+). The receptor's source is a human donor in good health. Some clones in this sample may be carry-over from other donors' samples. The gene calls are TRBV7-9 and TRBJ2-1. CDR3 region: CASSPEPHNEQFF. Full variable domain (missing parts from reference TRBV7-9 and TRBJ2-1): DTGVSQNPRHKITKRGQNVTFRCDPISEHNRLYWYRQTLGQGPEFLTYFQNEAQLEKSRLLSDRFSAERPKGSFSTLEIQRTEQGDSAMYLCASSPEPHNEQFFGPGTRLTVL.